The 30 T cell receptor beta chains below all came from one sample that was sequenced in a study of siplizumab effects on memory and regulatory T cells. The repertoire was sequenced with immunoSEQ multiplex PCR; TCRdb's copy has only in-frame clones and lacks some. Seen here are under 130,000 clones, under 95% observed once, and the top ten hold about 0.34%. Sequences were obtained from CD4+ T cells sorted from blood. Every receptor here comes from a human donor in good health.

The chain is built from TRBV2 and TRBJ2-7; D is perhaps TRBD1 (6 bases). The ends were cut back, 3 bases at V and 6 bases at J, with 18 bases in the middle. Germline CDR1 SNHLY, CDR2 FYNNEI. This CDR3 contains 15 residues. CDR3 in amino acids: CASSDTGHGIPEQYF. Written as DNA, the CDR3 is TGTGCCAGCAGTGATACGGGACATGGTATTCCCGAGCAGTACTTC.

The rearrangement links TRBV5-1 to TRBJ1-3; D gene ambiguous. Per germline, CDR1 SGHRS and CDR2 YFSETQ. Trimming left V 6 bases short and J 0 bases short, with 4 bases between. CDR3 length equals 12 residues. DNA for the CDR3: TGCGCCAGCACTGGCTCTGGAAACACCATATATTTT. Its translation: CASTGSGNTIYF.

The V gene is TRBV29-1, the J gene TRBJ1-1; D not resolved. Germline CDR1 reads SQVTM; CDR2 reads ANQGSEA. This CDR3 spans 12 amino acids. Trimming took 3 bases from V and 13 from J, leaving 18 bases between them. CDR3 sequence (DNA): TGCAGCGTTGATTCGGGCGGGCTGAAGCTTTTCTTT. Translation gives CSVDSGGLKLFF.

The rearrangement joins TRBV5-1 to TRBJ1-1; D unresolved. CDR3 size: 15 residues. The V and J ends lost 1 base and 3 bases respectively, with 13 bases between them. Germline V lookup: CDR1 SGHRS, CDR2 YFSETQ. DNA of the CDR3: TGCGCCAGCAGCTTGACCCCCGGGCGAGACACTGAAGCTTTCTTT. This gives the protein CASSLTPGRDTEAFF. The variable domain in full, with the rest retrieved from reference TRBV5-1 and TRBJ1-1, is KAGVTQTPRYLIKTRGQQVTLSCSPISGHRSVSWYQQTPGQGLQFLFEYFSETQRNKGNFPGRFSGRQFSNSRSEMNVSTLELGDSALYLCASSLTPGRDTEAFFGQGTRLTVV.

This clone was seen only once. The DNA of the CDR3 is TGTGCCAGCAGAAATTCCGGGGGATTGACTAACTATGGCTACACCTTC. It is translated as CASRNSGGLTNYGYTF. The chain uses TRBV6-6 and TRBJ1-2, with D possibly being TRBD1 (5 bases). Germline V gene sequence: CDR1 MNHNY, CDR2 SVGAGI (reference sequence). This CDR3 has 16 residues. The V gene lost 6 bases and the J gene lost 0 bases, with 17 bases spanning the gap.

The rearrangement joins TRBV10-2 to TRBJ1-6; no clear D gene. The CDR3 runs 14 residues. V lost 6 bases and J lost 2, with 8 bases in between. Germline V gene data show CDR1 as WSHSY and CDR2 as SAAADI. The CDR3 DNA sequence: TGCGCCAGCAGGGGTAGGGCCTATAATTCACCCCTCCACTTT. It yields the protein CASRGRAYNSPLHF.

The chain joins TRBV4-1 to TRBJ2-7, with a possible D match to TRBD1 (6 bases). V was cut by 2 bases and J by 8 bases, with 13 bases left in between. This CDR3 contains 13 residues. Germline assignment: CDR1 MGHRA and CDR2 YSYEKL. CDR3 protein: CASSQQQGYKQYF. As DNA, the CDR3 is TGCGCCAGCAGCCAACAACAGGGTTACAAGCAGTACTTC.

The rearrangement links TRBV15 to TRBJ2-7, with D perhaps TRBD1 (5 bases). Trimming left V 7 bases short and J 2 bases short, with 12 bases between. The CDR3 loop spans 13 amino acids. Germline values: CDR1 LNHNV, CDR2 YYDKDF (reference sequence). CDR3 nucleotides: TGTGCCACCAACATGGGCAGGGCCTACGAGCAGTACTTC. Residues: CATNMGRAYEQYF.

The rearrangement links TRBV7-8 to TRBJ1-1; TRBD1 might be the D (6 bases). CDR1 is SGHVS and CDR2 is FQNEAQ in the germline V gene. The CDR3 is made up of 14 amino acids. Trimming stripped 1 base from V and 8 bases from J, with 14 bases between. CDR3 nucleotides: TGTGCCAGCAGCTTAGTAGAGGCAGGGGTGGAAGCTTTCTTT. Translating gives CASSLVEAGVEAFF.

This rearrangement joins TRBV6-5 to TRBJ1-2; 9 bases fit TRBD1. With V trimmed by 10 bases and J by 0 bases, 6 bases remained unmatched. The CDR3 consists of 14 residues. Germline CDR1 MNHEY, CDR2 SVGAGI. This chain's CDR3 is CATRQGGTNYGYTF. The CDR3 nucleotides are TGTGCCACCCGACAGGGGGGGACTAACTATGGCTACACCTTC.

The chain links TRBV11-3 to TRBJ2-4; D could derive from TRBD1 or TRBD2 (6 bases each). The CDR3 has 20 amino acids. The ends were cut back, 0 bases at V and 0 bases at J, with 21 bases in the middle. Germline V CDR1 and CDR2: SGHNT, YENEEA. The CDR3 DNA reads TGTGCCAGCAGCTTAGATCGTCGTAGTAGAGGGGGGTTAGCCAAAAACATTCAGTACTTC. Protein: CASSLDRRSRGGLAKNIQYF.

The chain recombines TRBV30 with TRBJ1-4, with D unclear. Germline CDR1 is GTSNPN and CDR2 is SVGIG (reference sequence). Trimming pared 0 bases from V and 10 bases from J, leaving 9 bases between. The CDR3 is 12 amino acids. The CDR3 loop is CAWSVTIGKLFF. The CDR3 DNA reads as TGTGCCTGGAGTGTAACAATCGGAAAACTGTTTTTT.

The CDR3 sequence: CASSPGTPNYGYTF. The CDR3 nucleotides are TGCGCCAGCAGCCCCGGGACACCTAACTATGGCTACACCTTC. The chain has TRBV5-1 and TRBJ1-2; D possibly corresponds to TRBD1 (6 bases). The V and J ends lost 4 bases and 0 bases respectively, with 10 bases between them. The CDR3 covers 14 residues. CDR1 and CDR2 (germline): SGHRS, YFSETQ.

V gene TRBV29-1 combines with J gene TRBJ1-6, with 9 nucleotides matching TRBD1. Germline lookup yields CDR1 SQVTM and CDR2 ANQGSEA. CDR3 length equals 13 residues. The trim removed 7 bases at V and 7 bases at J, leaving 5 bases unmatched. Here the CDR3 DNA reads TGCAGCGAAACAGACAGGGGGAATTCACCCCTCCACTTT. This sequence encodes CSETDRGNSPLHF.

The CDR3 reads CASSLRRDWDYGYTF. CDR3 bases: TGTGCCAGCAGCCTTCGTCGGGACTGGGACTATGGCTACACCTTC. The J gene is TRBJ1-2, the V gene TRBV7-9; D may be TRBD1 (5 bases). Per germline, CDR1 SEHNR and CDR2 FQNEAQ (reference sequence). The CDR3 is 15 residues long. V lost 5 bases to trimming and J lost 3 bases, with 16 bases between them.

The rearrangement uses TRBV2 and TRBJ2-1; D possibly uses TRBD1 or TRBD2 (6 bases each). In germline, CDR1 is SNHLY, CDR2 FYNNEI. Trimming took 4 bases from V and 6 from J, leaving 13 bases between them. CDR3 size: 14 residues. This chain's CDR3 is CASSGNRGVNEQFF. The CDR3, as DNA: TGTGCCAGCAGTGGAAATAGGGGGGTCAATGAGCAGTTCTTC.

Here the CDR3 reads CASSLSSGGSETQYF. CDR3 DNA: TGCGCCAGCAGCTTGTCCAGCGGGGGGTCAGAGACCCAGTACTTC. The chain carries TRBV5-1 and TRBJ2-5; 9 bases align to TRBD2. In germline, CDR1 is SGHRS, CDR2 YFSETQ. The ends lost 1 base at V and 4 bases at J; junction bases unmatched: 5. This CDR3 is built from 15 residues.

This chain connects TRBV2 to TRBJ2-7, with D possibly being TRBD1 or TRBD2 (5 bases each). The germline V gene encodes CDR1 SNHLY and CDR2 FYNNEI. V lost 8 bases to trimming and J lost 3 bases, with 14 bases between them. This CDR3 has 13 residues. CDR3 sequence reads: CASGWDGRYEQYF. Here the CDR3 DNA reads TGTGCCAGCGGGTGGGACGGACGCTACGAGCAGTACTTC.

The chain couples TRBV18 to TRBJ1-2, with D possibly matching TRBD1 (5 bases). The CDR3 has 16 residues. Germline CDR1 KGHSH, CDR2 LQKENI. V was cut by 7 bases and J by 5 bases, with 23 bases left in between. The CDR3 protein is CASLLTEASLVYGYTF. The CDR3 nucleotides read TGTGCCAGCTTACTGACAGAAGCGAGTTTGGTTTATGGCTACACCTTC. The variable domain in full, with the rest retrieved from reference TRBV18 and TRBJ1-2, is NAGVMQNPRHLVRRRGQEARLRCSPMKGHSHVYWYRQLPEEGLKFMVYLQKENIIDESGMPKERFSAEFPKEGPSILRIQQVVRGDSAAYFCASLLTEASLVYGYTFGSGTRLTVV.

The gene calls are TRBV11-2 and TRBJ2-7; TRBD2 aligns across 7 bases. The junction had 5 bases not matched to a gene; V was cut back by 5 bases and J by 4 bases. Germline V gives CDR1 SGHAT, CDR2 FQNNGV. The CDR3 consists of 13 residues. The chain's CDR3 is CASSAELAYEQYF. The DNA of the CDR3 is TGTGCCAGCAGCGCAGAACTAGCGTACGAGCAGTACTTC.

This chain uses TRBV2 with TRBJ1-5; D is ambiguous. V lost 2 bases and J lost 0, with 5 bases in between. The CDR3 covers 14 residues. CDR1 and CDR2 from the germline V gene are SNHLY and FYNNEI. The CDR3 loop reads CASSEHHSNQPQHF. As DNA, the CDR3 is TGTGCCAGCAGTGAACATCATAGCAATCAGCCCCAGCATTTT.

The chain recombines TRBV4-1 with TRBJ1-1, with 7 positions matching TRBD1. The CDR3 has 15 residues. V lost 4 bases and J lost 0; bases outside the gene matches: 5. Germline lookup yields CDR1 MGHRA and CDR2 YSYEKL. This chain's CDR3 is CASSLMDRMNTEAFF. CDR3 DNA sequence: TGCGCCAGCAGCCTGATGGACAGGATGAACACTGAAGCTTTCTTT.

The chain links TRBV18 to TRBJ2-3; 9 bases match TRBD2. The germline CDR1 and CDR2 sequences are KGHSH and LQKENI. The V segment lost 1 base and the J segment 0 bases; nucleotides outside the gene matches: 5. CDR3 size: 17 residues. The chain's CDR3 is CASSPLLAGLSTDTQYF. The CDR3 DNA reads as TGTGCCAGCTCACCACTCCTAGCGGGGTTAAGCACAGATACGCAGTATTTT.

The CDR3 loop is CASSFGTAVEAFF. As DNA, the CDR3 is TGTGCCAGCAGCTTCGGGACGGCTGTTGAAGCTTTCTTT. The chain joins TRBV5-5 to TRBJ1-1; D perhaps matches TRBD1 (5 bases). Between the trimmed V and J ends, which lost 2 bases and 7 bases, there was a span of 12 bases. The CDR3 has 13 residues. Germline CDR1 reads SGHKS; CDR2 reads YYEKEE (reference sequence).

This chain connects TRBV5-6 to TRBJ1-2; D uncertain. Trimming took off 4 bases at V and 5 bases at J, with 9 bases between the two ends. The CDR3 totals 12 residues. The germline V gene encodes CDR1 SGHDT and CDR2 YYEEEE. The CDR3 DNA follows: TGTGCCAGCAGCCGACCGCCTTATGGCTACACCTTC. Its translation is CASSRPPYGYTF.

The CDR3 here is CASSPSPDSTPGETQYF. In nucleotides, the CDR3 is TGTGCCAGCAGCCCCAGCCCGGACTCAACCCCGGGGGAGACCCAGTACTTC. The chain combines TRBV5-4 with TRBJ2-5; tentative D call: TRBD2 (5 bases). Trimming cost V 4 bases and J 5 bases, with 24 bases left between them. The V gene's germline CDR1 is SGHNT and CDR2 YYREEE (reference sequence). There are 17 residues in the CDR3.

The V gene is TRBV28, the J gene TRBJ1-5, with 10 nucleotides matching TRBD1. The CDR3 has 15 residues. Germline values: CDR1 MDHEN, CDR2 SYDVKM. Germline trimming cut 8 bases from V and 7 bases from J; bases unmatched to any gene: 11. CDR3 DNA: TGTGCCAGCTCAGTTTTAGGGACAGGGGTACAGCCCCAGCATTTT. Its translation is CASSVLGTGVQPQHF.

The genes are TRBV11-2 and TRBJ2-1; 10 bases are a match to TRBD1. Trimming cost V 5 bases and J 2 bases; bases outside gene matches: 3. Germline CDR1 reads SGHAT; CDR2 reads FQNNGV. The CDR3 has 15 amino acids. CDR3 nucleotides: TGTGCCAGCAGCGGGGACAGGGGTACCTACAATGAGCAGTTCTTC. Protein product: CASSGDRGTYNEQFF. Based on the CDR3 plus reference TRBV11-2 and TRBJ2-1, the full variable domain is EAGVAQSPRYKIIEKRQSVAFWCNPISGHATLYWYQQILGQGPKLLIQFQNNGVVDDSQLPKDRFSAERLKGVDSTLKIQPAKLEDSAVYLCASSGDRGTYNEQFFGPGTRLTVL.

The V call is TRBV6-1, the J call TRBJ1-4; possible D gene TRBD1, 6 bases. The V gene's germline CDR1 is MNHNS and CDR2 SASEGT. V was clipped by 7 bases and J by 8 bases, with 17 bases between them. This CDR3 is built from 14 residues. CDR3 coding DNA: TGTGCCAGCACCGGTGCGGGGGCGGGGGAAAAACTGTTTTTT. This sequence encodes CASTGAGAGEKLFF.

This sequence joins TRBV30 and TRBJ2-7; 10 nucleotides align to TRBD2. Germline CDR1 and CDR2: GTSNPN and SVGIG (reference sequence). Trimming took 0 bases from V and 2 from J; bases not matched to a gene: 1. This CDR3 is built from 14 residues. The DNA of the CDR3 is TGTGCCTGGAGTGTACTAGCGGGGACCTACGAGCAGTACTTC. Translated: CAWSVLAGTYEQYF.